This T cell receptor (beta chain) is from a study of follicular helper T cells after annual influenza vaccination. Study-wide background: For some subjects, blood spans the 2013-2014, 2014-2015 and 2015-2016 annual vaccinations.

This clone was found a few times. Its antigen is unknown. Study outcomes and limitations: Yearly vaccinations repeatedly recalled conserved clonotypes in ICOS+CD38+ cTfh. Plasmablast frequency change correlated with clonality change in ICOS+CD38+ cTfh.

Time point indicated: 2014-2015 season, 7 days after vaccination. Before and after seasonal inactivated influenza vaccination, adults gave blood for sorting CD4 subsets for sequencing. Generated by immunoSEQ multiplex PCR, the TCRdb table keeps only in-frame clones and is missing some. The sample lists about 15,000 clones; 65% to 85% were seen once. The sequencing used CXCR5+ CD38- circulating T follicular helper cells from blood, collected 7 days after influenza vaccination. Regarding subset: circulating Tfh, non-naive CD4+CXCR5+PD-1+ (ICOS+CD38+ or ICOS-CD38-). The receptor's source is an adult who received the influenza vaccine.

This CDR3 reads CASSQGKGQGSEKLFF. CDR3 sequence (DNA): TGCGCCAGCAGCCAAGGAAAGGGACAGGGAAGTGAAAAACTGTTTTTT. The chain couples TRBV4-1 to TRBJ1-4; 9 bases are a match to TRBD1. With V trimmed by 1 base and J by 7 bases, 7 bases remained unmatched. There are 16 residues in the CDR3. Germline V CDR1 and CDR2: MGHRA, YSYEKL.